This T cell receptor (beta chain) comes out of a study of radiotherapy plus CTLA-4 blockade in lung cancer. Profiled with immunoSEQ multiplex PCR; TCRdb holds only in-frame clones, not every one. The data show around 90,000 clones, about 85% seen once. The V gene lost 6 bases and the J gene lost 5 bases, with 16 bases spanning the gap. The CDR3 contains 14 residues. CDR1 and CDR2 (germline): MDHEN, SYDVKM. The gene calls are TRBV28 and TRBJ1-1; D call uncertain. This receptor was identified in a human donor with non-small cell lung cancer that progressed on radiotherapy plus ipilimumab. Sequencing used peripheral blood, obtained from a patient treated with radiotherapy plus ipilimumab. CDR3 sequence: CASRPDIYWTEAFF. The DNA of the CDR3 is TGTGCCAGCAGACCCGACATATATTGGACTGAAGCTTTCTTT.